This entry lists 3 T cell receptor beta chains sequenced from one sample in a study of radiotherapy plus CTLA-4 blockade in lung cancer (dated by TCRdb to between 2017 and 2018). Preparation of the library involved the immunoSEQ multiplex PCR assay. TCRdb re-hosts the immuneACCESS table, in-frame sequences only. Its copies lack some clones; in the studies checked, an unresolved V gene accounts for under half of them, and the cause for the rest is not known. Present in this sample are roughly 48,000 clones, approximately 85% of which were seen just once. More than 3% of the sample is in the top ten clones. Source: peripheral blood, taken from a patient treated with radiotherapy plus ipilimumab. These receptors came from a human donor with non-small cell lung cancer who had stable disease on radiotherapy plus ipilimumab.

V is TRBV5-1 and J is TRBJ1-2; a weak D match, TRBD1 (6 bases). Trimming stripped 4 bases from V and 8 bases from J, with 18 bases between. Germline V gives CDR1 SGHRS, CDR2 YFSETQ. CDR3 length: 14 amino acids. CDR3 protein: CASSTTPGAKGYTF. The CDR3 DNA reads as TGCGCCAGCAGCACGACCCCAGGGGCGAAAGGCTACACCTTC.

The J gene is TRBJ2-7, the V gene TRBV27; D perhaps matches TRBD2 (5 bases). The CDR3 totals 17 residues. V lost 7 bases and J 2 bases, leaving 24 bases between the germline ends. The germline CDR1 and CDR2 sequences are MNHEY and SMNVEV (reference sequence). The CDR3 coding sequence is TGTGCCAGCATATATCTCCGCCGGGGAGTTGTCCCCTACGAGCAGTACTTC. This codes for CASIYLRRGVVPYEQYF.

The chain employs TRBV28 and TRBJ1-1; 9 nucleotides line up with TRBD1. J lost 0 bases, V lost 2 bases, and 4 bases had no gene match. This CDR3 region has 16 residues. Germline V gene lookup returns CDR1 MDHEN and CDR2 SYDVKM. The CDR3 is CASSLEDRGMNTEAFF. Here the CDR3 DNA reads TGTGCCAGCAGTTTAGAGGACAGGGGTATGAACACTGAAGCTTTCTTT.